This TCR beta chain was profiled in a study of cytomegalovirus exposure and HLA in healthy donors. The germline V gene encodes CDR1 SGHTA and CDR2 FQGNSA. This CDR3 region has 15 residues. V lost 6 bases, J lost 2 bases, and 15 bases lay in between. Regarding this clone: Its specificity is not known.

Study-wide findings and caveats: Sequencing probably produced one cluster of sequence variants that were highly shared. In a later analysis, at a false discovery rate of 0.05, 17,000 or so TCR beta sequences were associated with HLA alleles. The authors later found TCR association rates varying by HLA locus, with DRB1 most and HLA-C fewest.

The PCR contained 60 Vbeta and 13 Jbeta primers. Measured with immunoSEQ multiplex PCR; TCRdb has only the in-frame clones, and not every one. The table lists 110,000 to 150,000 clones, 80% of them singletons. Healthy bone marrow donors made up the donors. The sample taken for sequencing was PBMCs. The clonotype comes from a middle-aged man in good health and CMV-seropositive. The gene calls are TRBV7-2 and TRBJ2-3, with TRBD2 as a possible D gene (5 bases). The CDR3 DNA sequence: TGTGCCAGCAGACCAGGCGGGCTCCACACAGATACGCAGTATTTT. Its translation is CASRPGGLHTDTQYF.